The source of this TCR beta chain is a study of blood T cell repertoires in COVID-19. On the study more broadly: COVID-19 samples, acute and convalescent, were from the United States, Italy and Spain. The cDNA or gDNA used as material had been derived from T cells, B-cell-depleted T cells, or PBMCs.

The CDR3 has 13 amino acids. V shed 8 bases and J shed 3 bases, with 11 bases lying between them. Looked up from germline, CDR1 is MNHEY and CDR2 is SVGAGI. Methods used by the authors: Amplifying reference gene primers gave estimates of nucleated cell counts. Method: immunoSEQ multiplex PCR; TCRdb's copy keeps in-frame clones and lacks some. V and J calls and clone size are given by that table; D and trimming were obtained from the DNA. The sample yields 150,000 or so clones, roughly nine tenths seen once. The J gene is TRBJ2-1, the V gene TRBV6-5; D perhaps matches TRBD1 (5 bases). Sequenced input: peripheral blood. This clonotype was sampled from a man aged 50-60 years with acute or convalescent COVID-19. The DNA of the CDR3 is TGTGCCAGCCGCAGTCAGGGCTACAATGAGCAGTTCTTC. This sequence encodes CASRSQGYNEQFF.